This is a list of T cell receptor beta chains from one sample in a study of T cell responses to AZD1222 COVID-19 vaccine. This table comes from immunoSEQ multiplex PCR, and its TCRdb copy is limited to in-frame clones, with some not included. The table lists about 130,000 clones, 88% of them singletons. This specimen consisted of peripheral blood, obtained on day 0 of AZD1222 vaccination. These receptors were taken from an adult in good health. CDR3s include the opening cysteine and the closing phenylalanine or tryptophan. A D gene is named only where the DNA matches it firmly. Some rows mark clone size as missing; the rest say once, few, many or name a class of expanded clone.

size,J,length,D,V,CDR3,DNA
.,TRBJ1-4,12,.,TRBV7-9,CASSFPVEKLFF,TGTGCCAGCAGCTTCCCGGTTGAAAAACTGTTTTTT
.,TRBJ1-1,15,.,TRBV15,CATSREDTTFNEAFF,TGTGCCACCAGCAGAGAGGACACTACATTCAATGAAGCTTTCTTT
.,TRBJ1-5,17,.,TRBV6-2/TRBV6-3,CASSSDLGRGRNQPQHF,TGTGCCAGCAGTTCGGACCTCGGGCGGGGGCGAAATCAGCCCCAGCATTTT
.,TRBJ1-2,13,.,TRBV29-1,CSASGGLDYGYTF,TGCAGCGCCTCAGGTGGATTGGACTATGGCTACACCTTC
once,TRBJ2-7,14,TRBD2,TRBV7-2,CASSASSGRSEQYF,TGTGCCAGCAGCGCGTCTAGCGGGAGAAGCGAGCAGTACTTC
.,TRBJ2-1,13,.,TRBV7-2,CASSLTRNNEQFF,TGTGCCAGCAGCTTAACACGGAACAATGAGCAGTTCTTC
.,TRBJ1-6,14,.,TRBV28,CASRKGLEGSPLHF,TGTGCCAGCAGAAAGGGGTTAGAGGGCTCACCCCTCCACTTT
.,TRBJ1-1,16,TRBD1,TRBV5-4,CASSLGPGTENTEAFF,TGTGCCAGCAGCTTGGGTCCCGGGACAGAGAACACTGAAGCTTTCTTT
.,TRBJ1-2,9,.,TRBV29-1,CSVDYGYTF,TGCAGCGTTGATTATGGCTACACCTTC
.,TRBJ2-1,15,TRBD2,TRBV6-1,CASSELAGATGEQFF,TGTGCCAGCAGTGAACTAGCGGGAGCTACAGGTGAGCAGTTCTTC
.,TRBJ2-5,14,TRBD2,TRBV19,CASSPSGSLKTQYF,TGTGCCAGTTCCCCTAGCGGGAGCTTAAAGACCCAGTACTTC
.,TRBJ1-2,15,.,TRBV4-2,CASSQARSVRSGYTF,TGTGCCAGCAGCCAAGCTCGTTCGGTTCGGTCTGGCTACACCTTC
.,TRBJ2-3,15,TRBD2,TRBV7-9,CASSYRLAGVDTQYF,TGTGCCAGCAGCTATAGACTAGCGGGTGTTGATACGCAGTATTTT
.,TRBJ1-5,13,.,TRBV5-8,CASSLNRVSPQHF,TGTGCCAGCAGCTTGAACAGGGTAAGCCCCCAGCATTTT
.,TRBJ1-2,14,.,TRBV6-5,CASSYSIGTSSYTF,TGTGCCAGCAGTTACTCCATCGGGACATCTTCCTACACCTTC
.,TRBJ1-4,14,.,TRBV5-1,CASSLSATNEKLFF,TGCGCCAGCAGCTTAAGTGCAACTAATGAAAAACTGTTTTTT
.,TRBJ1-2,18,TRBD1,TRBV7-8,CASSLTRSGTGEDYGYTF,TGTGCCAGCAGCTTAACACGTTCCGGGACAGGGGAGGACTATGGCTACACCTTC
.,TRBJ1-2,12,.,TRBV5-1,CASSWKGDGYTF,TGCGCCAGCAGCTGGAAGGGCGATGGCTACACCTTC
.,TRBJ1-6,13,TRBD1,TRBV30,CAWSGTGGSPLHF,TGTGCCTGGAGTGGCACAGGGGGATCACCCCTCCACTTT
.,TRBJ1-6,14,TRBD1,TRBV10-2,CASSRQGGNSPLHF,TGCGCCAGCAGTCGACAGGGCGGGAATTCACCCCTCCACTTT
.,TRBJ1-6,15,TRBD1,TRBV2,CASSDSTGGDSPLHF,TGTGCCAGCAGTGATTCTACAGGGGGCGATTCACCCCTCCACTTT
once,TRBJ2-5,12,.,TRBV7-9,CASSLRAETQYF,TGTGCCAGCAGCTTACGAGCCGAGACCCAGTACTTC
.,TRBJ2-3,16,.,TRBV3-1/TRBV3-2,CASSQEPQGSTDTQYF,TGTGCCAGCAGCCAAGAACCCCAGGGGTCCACAGATACGCAGTATTTT
.,TRBJ2-1,16,.,TRBV10-1,CASSDPGQATYNEQFF,TGCGCCAGCAGTGATCCCGGACAAGCTACCTACAATGAGCAGTTCTTC
.,TRBJ2-7,13,TRBD2,TRBV7-2,CASRSGSQYEQYF,TGTGCCAGCAGGAGCGGGAGTCAATACGAGCAGTACTTC
.,TRBJ1-1,12,.,TRBV12-5,CASGLPDAEAFF,TGTGCTAGTGGTTTGCCGGACGCTGAAGCTTTCTTT
.,TRBJ1-4,17,.,TRBV18,CASSPVRRPATNEKLFF,TGTGCCAGCTCACCAGTCCGGCGCCCCGCAACTAATGAAAAACTGTTTTTT
.,TRBJ1-4,16,TRBD1,TRBV11-2,CASSPGQGGTNEKLFF,TGTGCCAGCAGCCCGGGACAGGGTGGCACTAATGAAAAACTGTTTTTT
.,TRBJ2-3,14,TRBD2,TRBV29-1,CSSEGLLHTDTQYF,TGCAGCTCTGAGGGACTACTCCATACAGATACGCAGTATTTT
once,TRBJ1-5,15,.,TRBV27,CASRPTLGGRQPQHF,TGTGCCAGCAGACCTACATTGGGGGGCCGACAGCCCCAGCATTTT
.,TRBJ1-1,14,.,TRBV5-5,CASRRRAENTEAFF,TGTGCCAGCAGACGGCGGGCAGAGAACACTGAAGCTTTCTTT
.,TRBJ1-1,13,.,TRBV6-5,CASTGSSGTEAFF,TGTGCCAGCACGGGATCCTCCGGGACTGAAGCTTTCTTT
.,TRBJ1-1,14,TRBD1,TRBV19,CASLTGESGTEAFF,TGTGCCAGCCTCACAGGGGAGAGTGGCACTGAAGCTTTCTTT
.,TRBJ2-1,13,TRBD1,TRBV6-5,CASSKGQNHEQFF,TGTGCCAGCAGTAAGGGACAGAACCATGAGCAGTTCTTC
.,TRBJ1-4,14,.,TRBV7-9,CASSQGLSNEKLFF,TGTGCCAGCAGCCAGGGTCTCTCTAATGAAAAACTGTTTTTT
.,TRBJ1-4,16,TRBD1,TRBV5-4,CASSLRTGMHNEKLFF,TGTGCCAGCAGCCTCCGGACAGGGATGCATAATGAAAAACTGTTTTTT
.,TRBJ2-7,14,TRBD1,TRBV18,CASSPGQGAREQYF,TGTGCCAGCTCACCGGGACAGGGGGCGCGGGAGCAGTACTTC
.,TRBJ2-4,13,.,TRBV28,CASSLGIINIQYF,TGTGCCAGCAGTTTGGGGATCATAAACATTCAGTACTTC
.,TRBJ1-5,16,.,TRBV19,CASSIDFEGKVQPQHF,TGTGCCAGTAGTATAGATTTTGAGGGAAAGGTTCAGCCCCAGCATTTT
.,TRBJ2-7,15,.,TRBV15,CATSRQVASSYEQYF,TGTGCCACCAGCAGACAGGTGGCGAGCTCCTACGAGCAGTACTTC
.,TRBJ1-4,14,.,TRBV30,CAWSVGSFGEKLFF,TGTGCCTGGAGTGTAGGGTCCTTCGGGGAAAAACTGTTTTTT
.,TRBJ2-7,15,TRBD2,TRBV6-5,CASRGGLAAPYEQYF,TGTGCCAGCAGGGGAGGACTAGCGGCGCCTTACGAGCAGTACTTC
.,TRBJ1-2,12,TRBD1,TRBV25-1,CASREGAKGYTF,TGTGCCAGCAGGGAGGGGGCTAAAGGCTACACCTTC
.,TRBJ1-1,13,.,TRBV5-1,CASSLGLSTEAFF,TGCGCCAGCAGCTTGGGGTTAAGCACTGAAGCTTTCTTT
.,TRBJ1-1,13,.,TRBV21-1,CASSSRQAVKAFF,TGTGCCAGCAGCAGCAGACAGGCAGTTAAAGCTTTCTTT
.,TRBJ2-1,16,.,TRBV19,CASNSGRLSSYNEQFF,TGTGCCAGTAATTCGGGACGGCTTAGCTCCTACAATGAGCAGTTCTTC
.,TRBJ2-4,18,.,TRBV5-1,CASSSRDSQRVSKNIQYF,TGCGCCAGCAGCTCTCGGGACAGTCAGCGGGTATCCAAAAACATTCAGTACTTC
.,TRBJ1-1,14,.,TRBV7-9,CASSSPFTGFEAFF,TGTGCCAGCAGCTCGCCCTTCACGGGATTTGAAGCTTTCTTT
.,TRBJ1-2,14,TRBD1,TRBV28,CASSPPDRDYGYTF,TGTGCCAGCAGCCCCCCTGACAGGGACTATGGCTACACCTTC
.,TRBJ1-3,15,.,TRBV19,CASISGHRGGNTIYF,TGTGCCAGTATTTCGGGACACCGAGGCGGAAACACCATATATTTT
.,TRBJ1-2,16,TRBD1,TRBV4-1,CASSQPGQGLRYDYTF,TGCGCCAGCAGCCAACCGGGACAGGGGCTTCGGTATGACTACACCTTC
.,TRBJ1-1,14,.,TRBV5-6,CASSKGRPSTEAFF,TGTGCCAGCAGCAAGGGACGTCCGTCCACTGAAGCTTTCTTT
.,TRBJ2-1,14,TRBD2,TRBV7-8,CASTLGTSGNEQFF,TGTGCCAGCACCCTAGGGACTAGCGGGAATGAGCAGTTCTTC
.,TRBJ1-5,13,.,TRBV10-2,CASNEGSNQPQHF,TGCGCCAGCAACGAGGGAAGCAATCAGCCCCAGCATTTT
.,TRBJ1-6,17,.,TRBV30,CAWSVWVWGTENSPLHF,TGTGCCTGGAGTGTTTGGGTGTGGGGGACGGAGAATTCACCCCTCCACTTT
.,TRBJ2-5,15,TRBD2,TRBV7-2,CASSLVSSGGETQYF,TGTGCCAGCAGCTTAGTGTCGTCCGGGGGGGAGACCCAGTACTTC
few,TRBJ1-1,15,.,TRBV11-2,CASSSKAVVNTEAFF,TGTGCCAGCAGCTCCAAGGCAGTAGTTAACACTGAAGCTTTCTTT
.,TRBJ1-5,15,TRBD1,TRBV5-8,CASSSRDRDNQPQHF,TGTGCCAGCAGTAGCCGGGACAGGGATAATCAGCCCCAGCATTTT